The text below deals with one T cell receptor (beta chain). Antigen: not known. Each donor was nominally healthy when sampled (though unrecorded immune exposures were likely). The CDR3 has 15 amino acids. J lost 7 bases, V lost 2 bases, and 8 bases had no gene match. Germline-derived CDR1 and CDR2 are SGHAT and FQNNGV. The source of the sample is a study of cytomegalovirus exposure and HLA in healthy donors. Points from the study as a whole: TCR sequences were mostly rare, though some public TCRs occurred in many donors. Productive status was seen about 87% or about 30% of the time for most TCR beta V segments in an earlier analysis.

The PCR had 60 Vbeta and 13 Jbeta primers. Authors' analysis steps: An analysis performed later counted around 86 million unique TCR beta chains (approximately 10 million of them shared). Profiled with immunoSEQ multiplex PCR; TCRdb holds only in-frame clones, not every one. D and trimming were read from the DNA, whereas the V and J calls and clone size are those reported in that table. Recorded here are about 170,000 clones; the top ten clones represent about 0.81%. This receptor was identified in a woman aged 18-35 years in good health and CMV-seropositive. The sample comprised PBMCs. The V and J genes are TRBV11-2 and TRBJ1-1; TRBD1 aligns across 9 bases. Written as DNA, the CDR3 is TGTGCCAGCAGCTTAAATACTGGGACAGGGCTTGAAGCTTTCTTT. This encodes CASSLNTGTGLEAFF.